Below are 21 T cell receptor beta chains sequenced from a single sample in a study of blood T cell repertoires in COVID-19. Produced via immunoSEQ multiplex PCR; TCRdb's table is partial and in-frame only. This sample yields about 140,000 clones, of which around 87% are seen a single time; approximately 40% belongs to the top ten. The sequenced sample consisted of peripheral blood. All receptors derive from a man aged 50 to 60 who had recovered from COVID-19.

This chain uses TRBV5-6 with TRBJ2-7; 8 bases fit TRBD1. Germline V gene data show CDR1 as SGHDT and CDR2 as YYEEEE. This CDR3 spans 15 amino acids. Unmatched junction bases numbered 5, after V lost 3 bases and J lost 0 bases. CDR3 DNA sequence: TGTGCCAGCAGCTCGTGGACAGGGAACTCCTACGAGCAGTACTTC. Translated: CASSSWTGNSYEQYF.

This clone appeared a single time. The gene calls are TRBV3-1 (or the pseudogene TRBV3-2) and TRBJ1-2, with 8 positions matching TRBD1. Trimming removed 0 bases from V and 8 bases from J; junction bases left unmatched: 8. The CDR3 is made up of 15 amino acids. The V gene's germline CDR1 is LGHDT and CDR2 YNNKEL (reference sequence). In nucleotides, the CDR3 is TGTGCCAGCAGCCAAGATTCTTGGACAGGGCTCGGCTACACCTTC. It yields the protein CASSQDSWTGLGYTF.

CDR3: CASSLGETGTDTQYF. For the CDR3, the DNA is TGTGCCAGCAGCTTAGGGGAGACGGGCACAGATACGCAGTATTTT. The chain recombines TRBV7-7 with TRBJ2-3, with a tentative D call TRBD2 (5 bases). The CDR3 is 15 amino acids. V was trimmed by 1 base and J by 1 base, leaving 9 bases between them. Germline CDR1 reads SSHAT; CDR2 reads FNYEAQ (reference sequence). The full variable domain, rest sourced from reference TRBV7-7 and TRBJ2-3, is GAGVSQSPRYKVTKRGQDVTLRCDPISSHATLYWYQQALGQGPEFLTYFNYEAQPDKSGLPSDRFSAERPEGSISTLTIQRTEQRDSAMYRCASSLGETGTDTQYFGPGTRLTVL.

This chain connects TRBV3-1 (or the pseudogene TRBV3-2) to TRBJ1-3; tentatively, D is TRBD1 (5 bases). The germline V and J ends were trimmed by 4 bases and 11 bases, with 12 bases remaining between them. The CDR3 runs 12 residues. The germline CDR1 and CDR2 sequences are LGHDT and YNNKEL (reference sequence). The CDR3 nucleotides are TGTGCCAGCAGCCTGGACACACTGGCCATATATTTT. It encodes CASSLDTLAIYF.

The chain uses TRBV19 and TRBJ2-7; D may be TRBD2 (6 bases). This CDR3 spans 14 amino acids. Germline V gene data show CDR1 as LNHDA and CDR2 as SQIVND (reference sequence). V lost 3 bases to trimming and J lost 4 bases, with 13 bases between them. The CDR3: CASSIAGIRYEQYF. The CDR3 nucleotides read TGTGCCAGTAGTATTGCGGGGATTCGTTACGAGCAGTACTTC.

The CDR3 is CASSRDRGRYGYTF. The DNA for the CDR3 is TGTGCCAGCAGTCGGGACAGGGGTCGGTATGGCTACACCTTC. The chain uses TRBV7-9 and TRBJ1-2; 10 bases are a match to TRBD1. The CDR3 spans 14 residues. Germline CDR1 SEHNR, CDR2 FQNEAQ (reference sequence). J gave up 5 bases and V 6 bases, and 6 bases lay outside the gene matches.

This chain connects TRBV3-1 (or the pseudogene TRBV3-2) to TRBJ2-1; 11 bases align to TRBD1. V lost 0 bases to trimming and J lost 3 bases; unmatched junction nucleotides: 7. This CDR3 has 18 amino acids. Germline assignment: CDR1 LGHDT and CDR2 YNNKEL (reference sequence). DNA of the CDR3: TGTGCCAGCAGCCAAGACCCTCCGGACAGGGGGCTCTACAATGAGCAGTTCTTC. Protein product: CASSQDPPDRGLYNEQFF.

The rearrangement links TRBV7-6 to TRBJ2-3; TRBD1 might be the D (6 bases). The V gene lost 4 bases and the J gene lost 2 bases, with 13 bases spanning the gap. The CDR3 extends over 15 amino acids. Germline V gives CDR1 SGHVS, CDR2 FNYEAQ. The CDR3 is CASSSRGPNTDTQYF. The CDR3 nucleotides are TGTGCCAGCAGCTCCAGGGGACCCAACACAGATACGCAGTATTTT.

J is TRBJ2-3 and V is TRBV10-1, with a tentative D call TRBD1 (6 bases). V was trimmed by 2 bases and J by 0 bases, leaving 12 bases between them. This CDR3 is 16 amino acids long. The germline gives CDR1 WNHNN, CDR2 SYGVQD (reference sequence). The CDR3 is CASSEGTISSTDTQYF. The DNA for the CDR3 is TGCGCCAGCAGTGAGGGGACAATCTCTAGCACAGATACGCAGTATTTT.

The chain uses TRBV2 and TRBJ1-1; 8 nucleotides line up with TRBD1. Per the germline V gene, CDR1 is SNHLY and CDR2 is FYNNEI. The length of the CDR3 is 15 residues. Trimming took 4 bases from V and 3 from J; bases not matched to a gene: 7. Here the CDR3 DNA reads TGTGCCAGCAGTGCTAGGACAGGGTGGGACACTGAAGCTTTCTTT. Translated: CASSARTGWDTEAFF.

The chain employs TRBV5-1 and TRBJ1-4; the match to TRBD1 covers 7 bases. This CDR3 comprises 14 residues. From germline, CDR1 is SGHRS and CDR2 YFSETQ. Trimming took 0 bases from V and 7 from J; bases not matched to a gene: 3. The CDR3 loop is CASSLAQGGEKLFF. CDR3 nucleotides: TGCGCCAGCAGCTTGGCCCAGGGGGGTGAAAAACTGTTTTTT.

This clone was seen once. The chain couples TRBV11-3 to TRBJ2-6, with 9 bases fitting TRBD1. There are 17 residues in the CDR3. Germline V gene data show CDR1 as SGHNT and CDR2 as YENEEA. J was trimmed by 4 bases and V by 5 bases; bases with no gene match: 9. The CDR3 sequence: CASSGQGQGPGANVLTF. In nucleotides, the CDR3 is TGTGCCAGCAGCGGCCAAGGACAGGGGCCAGGGGCCAACGTCCTGACTTTC.

This chain uses TRBV5-4 with TRBJ1-6; the D gene is possibly TRBD1 (6 bases). V was pared by 4 bases and J by 10 bases, with 18 bases between. Germline loops: CDR1 SGHNT, CDR2 YYREEE (reference sequence). The CDR3 is 15 amino acids. This CDR3 is CASSETIGGRSPLHF. The CDR3 region has the DNA TGTGCCAGCAGCGAAACTATTGGGGGCCGGTCACCCCTCCACTTT. The full variable domain, completed using reference TRBV5-4 and TRBJ1-6, is ETGVTQSPTHLIKTRGQQVTLRCSSQSGHNTVSWYQQALGQGPQFIFQYYREEENGRGNFPPRFSGLQFPNYSSELNVNALELDDSALYLCASSETIGGRSPLHFGNGTRLTVT.

This chain links TRBV5-1 with TRBJ1-1, with 10 bases identical to TRBD1. Germline CDR1 is SGHRS and CDR2 is YFSETQ. Trimming cost V 4 bases and J 4 bases; bases outside gene matches: 4. This CDR3 contains 14 residues. This CDR3 is CASSPRTGGTEAFF. DNA for the CDR3: TGCGCCAGCAGCCCGCGGACAGGGGGCACTGAAGCTTTCTTT.

The rearrangement joins TRBV27 to TRBJ1-2, with D possibly TRBD1 on 5 matching bases. This CDR3 comprises 14 residues. From germline, CDR1 is MNHEY and CDR2 SMNVEV (reference sequence). V lost 4 bases and J 8 bases, leaving 17 bases between the germline ends. CDR3 coding DNA: TGTGCCAGCAGTTCCCTGGGGGGAGGGAAAGGCTACACCTTC. This encodes CASSSLGGGKGYTF.

J is TRBJ2-2 and V is TRBV27; D is possibly TRBD1 (6 bases). Trimming took 3 bases from V and 4 from J, leaving 12 bases between them. CDR1 and CDR2 from the germline V gene are MNHEY and SMNVEV (reference sequence). The length of the CDR3 is 15 residues. The CDR3 DNA reads TGTGCCAGCAGTTTCGTGACAGGTCCCACCGGGGAGCTGTTTTTT. As protein: CASSFVTGPTGELFF.

This chain connects TRBV6-5 to TRBJ2-3, with 9 positions matching TRBD2. The V and J ends lost 2 bases and 9 bases, in that order; junction bases with no gene match: 12. Germline V gene lookup returns CDR1 MNHEY and CDR2 SVGAGI. The length of the CDR3 is 16 residues. The CDR3 sequence is CASSYAVAGGPGTQYF. For the CDR3, the DNA is TGTGCCAGCAGTTACGCCGTTGCGGGGGGGCCGGGCACGCAGTATTTT.

The chain uses TRBV7-9 and TRBJ2-5; 7 bases fit TRBD1. Germline-derived CDR1 and CDR2 are SEHNR and FQNEAQ (reference sequence). V shed 6 bases, J shed 0 bases, and the junction held 7 bases outside the gene matches. The CDR3 loop spans 15 amino acids. CDR3 coding DNA: TGTGCCAGCAGTTTACTACAGGGGTACCAAGAGACCCAGTACTTC. Translation: CASSLLQGYQETQYF. Drawing the rest from reference TRBV7-9 and TRBJ2-5, the complete variable domain is DTGVSQNPRHKITKRGQNVTFRCDPISEHNRLYWYRQTLGQGPEFLTYFQNEAQLEKSRLLSDRFSAERPKGSFSTLEIQRTEQGDSAMYLCASSLLQGYQETQYFGPGTRLLVL.

V gene TRBV7-2 combines with J gene TRBJ2-5; 14 bases line up with TRBD2. The trim removed 2 bases at V and 2 bases at J, leaving 1 base unmatched. The CDR3 covers 16 residues. Per the germline V gene, CDR1 is SGHTA and CDR2 is FQGNSA. The CDR3, as DNA: TGTGCCAGCAGCTTAAGGACTAGCGGGGGGCAAGAGACCCAGTACTTC. Translated: CASSLRTSGGQETQYF.

V is TRBV13 and J is TRBJ2-1, with no clear D. The CDR3 runs to 16 residues. V was trimmed by 4 bases and J by 5 bases, leaving 18 bases between them. The V gene's germline CDR1 is PRHDT and CDR2 FYEKMQ (reference sequence). CDR3 protein: CASSSRRRSPNNEQFF. The CDR3 nucleotides are TGTGCCAGCAGCTCCAGACGGAGATCTCCAAACAATGAGCAGTTCTTC. Supplemented by reference TRBV13 and TRBJ2-1, the full variable domain reads AAGVIQSPRHLIKEKRETATLKCYPIPRHDTVYWYQQGPGQDPQFLISFYEKMQSDKGSIPDRFSAQQFSDYHSELNMSSLELGDSALYFCASSSRRRSPNNEQFFGPGTRLTVL.

This clone appeared once. CDR3 bases: TGCGCCAGCAGCCAAGAACTCAGGACGAACACCGGGGAGCTGTTTTTT. It specifies CASSQELRTNTGELFF. The rearrangement joins TRBV4-3 to TRBJ2-2; D gene unclear. There are 16 residues in the CDR3. V lost 0 bases to trimming and J lost 0 bases, with 8 bases between them. Germline V CDR1 and CDR2: LGHNA, YSLEER.